Listed below are T cell receptor beta chains from one sample, sequenced in a study of T cells after yellow fever vaccination. Using its own MiXCR run on the 5' RACE reads, TCRdb lists one record per CDR3 protein. The sample has under 300,000 distinct CDR3 sequences, approximately 13% seen once; the top ten hold 0.4% to 0.55%. The sample in question was CD4+ T cells sorted from PBMCs, obtained 45 days after the yellow fever booster vaccination. The receptors originated from a man younger than 40 who received the YFV17D yellow fever vaccine. The CDR3 runs from the conserved cysteine through the conserved F or W. Fields, in order: J gene, V gene, D gene, clone size, CDR3 DNA, CDR3 protein. D genes are given only for firm matches. Only some rows state a clone size, as once, few, many or a class for expanded clones.

TRBJ2-3,TRBV10-3,TRBD2,.,TGTGCCAGCCAAACTAGCGGGAGTTCAGATACGCAGTATTTT,CASQTSGSSDTQYF
TRBJ1-5,TRBV12-3/TRBV12-4,.,few,TGTGCCAGCAGTCTACAGAGCCAAAATCAGCCCCAGCATTTT,CASSLQSQNQPQHF
TRBJ1-1,TRBV5-1,.,.,TGCGCCAGCAGCGCAAGGGGAGGGGTGAACACTGAAGCTTTCTTT,CASSARGGVNTEAFF
TRBJ2-1,TRBV28,.,.,TGTGCCAGCAGCGCCTCCTACAATGAGCAGTTCTTC,CASSASYNEQFF
TRBJ2-5,TRBV11-2,.,few,TGTGCCAGCAGCACCTATACAGGGCTCGGGGAGGGAAGAGAGACCCAGTACTTC,CASSTYTGLGEGRETQYF
TRBJ2-1,TRBV7-2,TRBD2,.,TGTGCCAGCAGCCAAAGGGCTAGCGGGAGCTCCTACAATGAGCAGTTCTTC,CASSQRASGSSYNEQFF
TRBJ2-5,TRBV12-3/TRBV12-4,TRBD2,many,TGTGCCAGCAGTTTAGTAGCGGGAGAGACCCAGTACTTC,CASSLVAGETQYF
TRBJ2-5,TRBV11-2,.,.,TGTGCCAGCAGCTTATATGGGGCCACCTGGGGGCAAGAGACCCAGTACTTC,CASSLYGATWGQETQYF
TRBJ2-5,TRBV7-9,.,.,TGTGCCAGCAGCTTAGGGAGGGCCACAGAGACCCAGTACTTC,CASSLGRATETQYF
TRBJ2-2,TRBV20-1,.,.,TGCAGTGCTAGAGACCTCCGGGTTAGCACCGGGGAGCTGTTTTTT,CSARDLRVSTGELFF
TRBJ2-5,TRBV5-1,.,few,TGCGCCAGCAGCTTGGCGGCGGAGACCCAGTACTTC,CASSLAAETQYF
TRBJ1-2,TRBV11-2,.,.,TGTGCCAGCAGTGACAGTCCTAACTATGGCTACACCTTC,CASSDSPNYGYTF
TRBJ2-3,TRBV20-1,TRBD2,many,TGCAGTGCTAGAGATGAGGCGGGAGGCCGCTGGGATACGCAGTATTTT,CSARDEAGGRWDTQYF
TRBJ2-3,TRBV20-1,.,.,TGCAGTGCTAGAGAGGGGTCGGGAGTAGATACGCAGTATTTT,CSAREGSGVDTQYF
TRBJ1-1,TRBV20-1,.,.,TGCAGTGCTGCCAGGCTTGGGGGGCTGAACACTGAAGCTTTCTTT,CSAARLGGLNTEAFF
TRBJ2-2,TRBV3-1,TRBD2,few,TGTGCCAGCAGCCATGTGCTGCGGGAGGTGAACACCGGGGAGCTGTTTTTT,CASSHVLREVNTGELFF
TRBJ2-1,TRBV2,TRBD2,few,TGTGCCGGCCTAGCTTGGGAGGGCCTGAATGAGCAGTTCTTC,CAGLAWEGLNEQFF
TRBJ1-2,TRBV4-3,TRBD1,once,TGCGCCAGCAGTTCTTCCAGGGCAGGGGGCATCTATGGCTACACCTTC,CASSSSRAGGIYGYTF
TRBJ2-7,TRBV5-1,.,.,TGCGCCAGCAGCTTGCCGACAGGCGGATCCTCCCACTACGAGCAGTACTTC,CASSLPTGGSSHYEQYF
TRBJ2-3,TRBV7-2,.,.,TGTGCCAGCAGCTCGGGAATAGATACGCAGTATTTT,CASSSGIDTQYF
TRBJ2-7,TRBV7-2,.,.,TGTGCCAGCAGCCCCACCCGGAGCGAGCAGTACTTC,CASSPTRSEQYF
TRBJ2-1,TRBV20-1,TRBD2,.,TGCAGTGCTAGAGATCATGGACTAGCGGACTACAATGAGCAGTTCTTC,CSARDHGLADYNEQFF
TRBJ2-1,TRBV7-9,TRBD2,.,TGTGCCAGCAGCTCGACGCGACTAGCCCTAGAACAGTTCTTC,CASSSTRLALEQFF
TRBJ1-1,TRBV7-2,.,.,TGTGCCAGCAGCTTGCGCCAGGGCCGCGCTTTCTTT,CASSLRQGRAFF
TRBJ2-1,TRBV5-1,TRBD2,.,TGCGCCAGCAGCTTCGGTTCCGGGACTAGCGGGAGCTCCTACAATGAGCAGTTCTTC,CASSFGSGTSGSSYNEQFF
TRBJ2-5,TRBV3-1,TRBD2,.,TGTGCCAGCAGCCGTAGCGGGAGCGGGGAAGAGACCCAGTACTTC,CASSRSGSGEETQYF
TRBJ2-7,TRBV19,TRBD1,.,TGTGCCAGTAGTAAACAGGGGCAACACGAGCAGTACTTC,CASSKQGQHEQYF
TRBJ2-2,TRBV7-2,.,few,TGTGCCAGCAGCTTAACGGAGCCCGGGGAGCTGTTTTTT,CASSLTEPGELFF
TRBJ2-1,TRBV25-1,.,few,TGTGCCAGCAGTCCCCCTCTTGTCAATGAGCAGTTCTTC,CASSPPLVNEQFF
TRBJ2-3,TRBV7-9,TRBD2,.,TGTGCCAGCAGTCTATACGCGGGAGGGACCACAGATACGCAGTATTTT,CASSLYAGGTTDTQYF
TRBJ2-6,TRBV30,.,few,TGTGCCTGGAGTGTGAGAAACTCTGGGGCCAACGTCCTGACTTTC,CAWSVRNSGANVLTF
TRBJ2-5,TRBV12-3/TRBV12-4,TRBD2,.,TGTGCCAGCAGTTCTCTAGCGGGAGGGCCCCGGGAGACCCAGTACTTC,CASSSLAGGPRETQYF
TRBJ2-2,TRBV15,.,few,TGTGCCACCAGTCAACAGCAAACCGGGGAGCTGTTTTTT,CATSQQQTGELFF
TRBJ2-2,TRBV5-1,.,few,TGCGCCAGCAGCTTGGCTCTCGGACGAGGGAGTAAAGTCGGGGAGCTGTTTTTT,CASSLALGRGSKVGELFF
TRBJ1-6,TRBV7-2,.,.,TGTGCCAGCAGCCCCCAGACATCCGCTAATTCACCCCTCCACTTT,CASSPQTSANSPLHF
TRBJ1-4,TRBV4-3,.,.,TGCGCCAGCAGCCAAGGCCTGATTGGGGAAAAACTGTTTTTT,CASSQGLIGEKLFF
TRBJ2-1,TRBV5-1,.,.,TGCGCCAGCAGCTTGTCGGTCCAGGGTCTGAATGAGCAGTTCTTC,CASSLSVQGLNEQFF
TRBJ2-3,TRBV20-1,.,few,TGCAGTGCTAGGAGAGGGGCCCCAGATACGCAGTATTTT,CSARRGAPDTQYF
TRBJ2-1,TRBV12-3/TRBV12-4,.,few,TGTGCCAGCAGTTTCGCAGGGAAAAATAGGGATGAGCAGTTCTTC,CASSFAGKNRDEQFF
TRBJ2-7,TRBV5-1,TRBD2,few,TGCGCCAGCTCAAGCGGGAGCTCCTACGAGCAGTACTTC,CASSSGSSYEQYF
TRBJ1-6,TRBV6-5,.,.,TGTGCCAGCAGTTCTTCTAGGGACTCCCTCCACTTT,CASSSSRDSLHF
TRBJ1-5,TRBV2,TRBD1,.,TGTGCCACCGGACAGGGAGGAGGTCAGCCCCAGCATTTT,CATGQGGGQPQHF
TRBJ2-7,TRBV18,.,.,TGTGCCAGCTCAGCGCCGGCAGGGATTACCTACGAGCAGTACTTC,CASSAPAGITYEQYF
TRBJ2-7,TRBV18,TRBD2,many,TGTGCCAGCTCATGGACCCAGCTAGCGGATATCTACGAGCAGTACTTC,CASSWTQLADIYEQYF
TRBJ2-7,TRBV29-1,.,few,TGCAGCGTTGGGATGGGGGAGGCCTACGAGCAGTACTTC,CSVGMGEAYEQYF
TRBJ2-1,TRBV7-3,TRBD2,few,TGTGCCAGCAGCGCCAGCGGGAGAATTGGAAATGAGCAGTTCTTC,CASSASGRIGNEQFF
TRBJ2-2,TRBV7-8,.,.,TGTGCCAGCAGCCCAGGATGGGTCCGGGAGCTGTTTTTT,CASSPGWVRELFF
TRBJ2-3,TRBV11-2,.,.,TGTGCCAGCAGCTTAGACGCGGATACGCAGTATTTT,CASSLDADTQYF
TRBJ2-7,TRBV6-1,TRBD2,few,TGTGCCAGCAGTAAGGGTAGCGGGAGAGCTCTGAGTCGGGAGCAGTACTTC,CASSKGSGRALSREQYF
TRBJ2-5,TRBV9,TRBD2,few,TGTGCCAGCAGCGTAGGACTAGCGGGAGAGACCCAGTACTTC,CASSVGLAGETQYF
TRBJ2-1,TRBV7-6,.,few,TGTGCCAGCAGCTTGGGATCGGGGGCGCGAATTTACAATGAGCAGTTCTTC,CASSLGSGARIYNEQFF
TRBJ2-7,TRBV20-1,TRBD2,few,TGCAGTGCTGCTACCGGGACTAGCGGTAACGAGCAGTACTTC,CSAATGTSGNEQYF
TRBJ2-3,TRBV29-1,.,few,TGCAGCGTGCAGGGGGGAAGAGATACGCAGTATTTT,CSVQGGRDTQYF
TRBJ2-3,TRBV4-2,.,.,TGTGCCAGCAGCCAAGATAGGAGTAGCCGAGATACGCAGTATTTT,CASSQDRSSRDTQYF
TRBJ2-3,TRBV7-2,.,.,TGTGCCAGCATGGGGTCGCAGGTCACAGATACGCAGTATTTT,CASMGSQVTDTQYF